This T cell receptor beta chain emerged from a study of vaccination and CD4 T cells after COVID-19. On the study more broadly: Cells were stimulated with overlapping spike peptide pools from SARS-CoV-2, HCoV-NL63, HCoV-OC43 and HCoV-229E.

Deletions cut 4 bases from V and 9 bases from J, with 13 bases between. Germline-derived CDR1 and CDR2 are SNHLY and FYNNEI. CDR3 length equals 13 residues. The treatment is: roughly 11-day PBMC culture with coronavirus spike peptide pools or control peptides (ViraFEST assay). Cultures used two million PBMCs per well, about 10 IU/ml IL-2 and approximately 9 ug/ml peptides. On this clonotype: Its cognate antigen is unknown.

The Oncomine TCR Beta short-read assay was applied to DNA of cultured CD4+ T cells. From the PCR reads, TCRdb called clonotypes with MiXCR, one entry per CDR3 protein. This repertoire shows approximately 14,000 distinct CDR3 sequences, about 59% found once; its top ten account for 6.5% to 9%. The source of this sequence is a human donor who had recovered from COVID-19. The J gene is TRBJ2-1, the V gene TRBV2; D might be TRBD2 (5 bases). The sequenced material came from CD4+ T cells from blood, cultured in vitro. The CDR3 sequence: CASSGTWLSEQFF. As DNA, the CDR3 is TGTGCCAGCAGTGGGACTTGGCTTAGTGAGCAGTTCTTC.